The 17 T cell receptor beta chains listed next were all sequenced from one sample in a study of T cell repertoires in cytomegalovirus infection. A single record per CDR3 protein comes from TCRdb applying MiXCR to the reads. The data show 110,000 to 150,000 distinct CDR3 sequences, roughly 6% seen once. Sequenced sample: PBMCs. The receptors stem from a human donor in good health (CMV status not recorded). Some clones in this sample may be carry-over from other donors' samples.

This clonotype has only a few counts. The chain links TRBV20-1 to TRBJ2-1, with 10 bases fitting TRBD1. V gave up 1 base and J gave up 15 bases; unmatched junction bases: 6. The germline CDR1 and CDR2 sequences are DFQATT and SNEGSKA (reference sequence). The CDR3 sequence is 12 residues long. The DNA of the CDR3 is TGCAGTGCTAGAGCCGGGACAGGGGAACCGTTCTTC. Its translation: CSARAGTGEPFF.

This clonotype was recorded many times. The V gene is TRBV7-2, the J gene TRBJ1-5; D gene uncertain. Trimming took 4 bases from V and 7 from J, leaving 11 bases between them. CDR1 is SGHTA, CDR2 FQGNSA, per germline. CDR3 length equals 13 residues. CDR3 sequence reads: CASSYGPNQPQHF. The CDR3 nucleotides read TGTGCCAGCAGCTATGGACCAAACCAGCCCCAGCATTTT.

This clonotype was recorded a few times. The rearrangement uses TRBV24-1 and TRBJ2-5; D is uncertain. The CDR3 covers 12 residues. V dropped 0 bases and J dropped 4 bases, with 2 bases sitting between them. The germline V gene has CDR1 KGHDR and CDR2 SFDVKD. The CDR3 loop reads CATSDLAETQYF. In DNA form, the CDR3 reads TGTGCCACCAGTGATTTGGCAGAGACCCAGTACTTC.

In this sample, this clonotype turned up many times. Here the CDR3 reads CASSVTGNSGNTIYF. The CDR3 nucleotides read TGTGCCAGCAGCGTGACAGGGAACTCTGGAAACACCATATATTTT. The chain combines TRBV7-2 with TRBJ1-3; 7 bases fit TRBD1. Germline V gene data show CDR1 as SGHTA and CDR2 as FQGNSA. Trimming removed 5 bases from V and 0 bases from J; junction bases left unmatched: 4. The CDR3 consists of 15 residues.

This clonotype was detected many times. This CDR3 reads CSARLGGNYGYTF. The CDR3 DNA reads TGCAGTGCTAGATTGGGCGGAAACTATGGCTACACCTTC. J is TRBJ1-2 and V is TRBV20-1; D remains ambiguous. V lost 2 bases and J lost 2, with 9 bases in between. Germline assignment: CDR1 DFQATT and CDR2 SNEGSKA (reference sequence). This CDR3 spans 13 amino acids.

In this sample, this clonotype turned up many times. This chain connects TRBV7-4 to TRBJ1-1; tentatively, D is TRBD1 (5 bases). The CDR3 is 11 amino acids. V was shortened by 4 bases and J by 8 bases, with 8 bases between the two germline ends. Germline V lookup: CDR1 SGHVT, CDR2 SQSDAQ. CDR3 coding DNA: TGTGCCAGCAGCTCGGGGGACGAAGCTTTCTTT. It yields the protein CASSSGDEAFF.

This chain connects TRBV12-3 or TRBV12-4 to TRBJ1-1; D not resolved. The CDR3 totals 14 residues. V was trimmed by 3 bases and J by 4 bases, leaving 12 bases between them. The CDR3 region is CASSFRVPGTEAFF. The DNA for the CDR3 is TGTGCCAGCAGTTTTAGGGTTCCCGGCACTGAAGCTTTCTTT.

This clonotype was detected many times. The chain joins TRBV6-2 or TRBV6-3 to TRBJ2-1; the D is unclear. This CDR3 has 11 residues. The germline V and J ends were trimmed by 6 bases and 8 bases, with 8 bases remaining between them. Looked up from germline, CDR1 is MNHEY and CDR2 is SVGEGT. The CDR3 loop reads CASSKHDEQFF. In nucleotides, the CDR3 is TGTGCCAGCAGCAAACATGATGAGCAGTTCTTC.

This clonotype was recorded many times. Here the CDR3 reads CASQGTANSNQPQHF. The CDR3 region has the DNA TGTGCCAGCCAAGGGACCGCGAATAGCAATCAGCCCCAGCATTTT. The chain joins TRBV27 to TRBJ1-5; D is perhaps TRBD1 (5 bases). CDR1 and CDR2 from the germline V gene are MNHEY and SMNVEV (reference sequence). Trimming took 8 bases from V and 0 from J, leaving 14 bases between them. The CDR3 length is 15 residues.

This sequence joins TRBV7-2 and TRBJ1-6; no firm D call. This CDR3 has 16 residues. Germline V lookup: CDR1 SGHTA, CDR2 FQGNSA. Trimming removed 4 bases from V and 3 bases from J, with 13 bases in between. The chain's CDR3 is CASSSGRDLYNSPLHF. The CDR3 nucleotides are TGTGCCAGCAGCTCCGGGAGAGACCTCTATAATTCACCCCTCCACTTT.

This clonotype was observed a few times. The rearrangement joins TRBV2 to TRBJ2-7; D may correspond to TRBD1 or TRBD2 (5 bases each). Trimming took 7 bases from V and 4 from J, leaving 11 bases between them. The CDR3 loop spans 12 amino acids. The germline gives CDR1 SNHLY, CDR2 FYNNEI. The CDR3 loop reads CASMAGTYEQYF. The DNA for the CDR3 is TGTGCCAGCATGGCAGGGACGTACGAGCAGTACTTC.

In this sample, this clonotype turned up a few times. As DNA, the CDR3 is TGTGCCTGGATTCGGGGGAGAAGCTCCTACAATGAGCAGTTCTTC. Amino acid sequence: CAWIRGRSSYNEQFF. V is TRBV30 and J is TRBJ2-1; possibly TRBD2 for D (6 bases). V was cut by 4 bases and J by 0 bases, with 13 bases left in between. The germline V gene has CDR1 GTSNPN and CDR2 SVGIG (reference sequence). The CDR3 runs to 15 residues.

This clonotype has more than one count but fewer than ten. The V and J genes are TRBV23-1 and TRBJ2-7; unclear D gene. TRBV23-1 is classed as an ORF, of uncertain function. Trimming shortened V by 0 bases and J by 2 bases, and 11 bases separated the two germline ends. This CDR3 region has 15 residues. The CDR3 loop is CASSQSPDGPYEQYF. CDR3 sequence (DNA): TGCGCCAGCAGTCAATCACCGGACGGACCCTACGAGCAGTACTTC.

The V call is TRBV20-1, the J call TRBJ2-5, with a possible D match to TRBD2 (6 bases). Germline CDR1 and CDR2: DFQATT and SNEGSKA (reference sequence). V was shortened by 6 bases and J by 4 bases, with 18 bases between the two germline ends. The CDR3 is made up of 14 amino acids. The CDR3 reads CSAPGFIGGETQYF. The CDR3 nucleotides read TGCAGTGCCCCGGGTTTCATCGGGGGAGAGACCCAGTACTTC.

This clonotype has just a few counts. The chain has TRBV5-1 and TRBJ2-1; no clear D gene. CDR1 and CDR2 (germline): SGHRS, YFSETQ. The CDR3 runs 16 residues. Trimming took 2 bases from V and 5 from J, leaving 17 bases between them. The CDR3, as DNA: TGCGCCAGCAGCTTTGCGGTCGGGTCCGAGGACAATGAGCAGTTCTTC. Encoded protein: CASSFAVGSEDNEQFF. The whole variable domain, remainder taken from reference TRBV5-1 and TRBJ2-1, is KAGVTQTPRYLIKTRGQQVTLSCSPISGHRSVSWYQQTPGQGLQFLFEYFSETQRNKGNFPGRFSGRQFSNSRSEMNVSTLELGDSALYLCASSFAVGSEDNEQFFGPGTRLTVL.

This clonotype occurred a few times. The chain combines TRBV28 with TRBJ2-7, with unresolved D. Trimming cost V 9 bases and J 6 bases, with 24 bases left between them. The CDR3 contains 15 residues. Germline V gene data show CDR1 as MDHEN and CDR2 as SYDVKM. As DNA, the CDR3 is TGTGCCAGTGAGAGATCGTCGGGCGCGAGGCGCGAGCAGTACTTC. It yields the protein CASERSSGARREQYF.

This clonotype appeared many times. This chain links TRBV7-8 with TRBJ1-2; D is unresolved. V dropped 0 bases and J dropped 4 bases, with 12 bases sitting between them. This CDR3 is built from 15 residues. CDR1 SGHVS and CDR2 FQNEAQ come from the germline V gene. CDR3 DNA sequence: TGTGCCAGCAGCTTAGCTCCCGGCTACTTCTATGGCTACACCTTC. It specifies CASSLAPGYFYGYTF.